One sample yielded the 5 T cell receptor beta chains listed below, sequenced in a study of shared clonotypes between healthy human individuals. Clones were read by immunoSEQ multiplex PCR, and TCRdb kept only the in-frame ones, dropping some. The repertoire holds some 2,100,000 clones, approximately 94% seen once, with more than 0.1% in the top ten. Sequences were obtained from naive CD4+ T cells sorted from blood. Noted subset: CD45RA+ positively selected. All receptors come from a young man in good health.

This chain links TRBV19 with TRBJ2-7, with a tentative D call TRBD1 (5 bases). Trimming removed 4 bases at V and 3 bases at J, with 10 bases between. CDR3 length: 13 amino acids. Germline V gene lookup returns CDR1 LNHDA and CDR2 SQIVND (reference sequence). DNA of the CDR3: TGTGCCAGTAGTACCCGACAGAGCTACGAGCAGTACTTC. It is translated as CASSTRQSYEQYF.

This clone was found once. The rearrangement joins TRBV19 to TRBJ1-4; D is perhaps TRBD1 (5 bases). The CDR3 has 15 amino acids. Trimming cost V 5 bases and J 8 bases, with 18 bases left between them. CDR1 is LNHDA, CDR2 SQIVND, per germline (reference sequence). CDR3: CASSPRGRGVEKLFF. CDR3 in DNA: TGTGCCAGTAGTCCTCGAGGGCGAGGGGTGGAAAAACTGTTTTTT.

The V gene is TRBV6-1, the J gene TRBJ1-3; D call uncertain. V lost 3 bases and J lost 13, with 19 bases in between. The length of the CDR3 is 14 residues. The germline CDR1 and CDR2 sequences are MNHNS and SASEGT. CDR3 in DNA: TGTGCCAGCAGTGAGGGCCGCATTAGAGAACGGATATATTTT. Encoded protein: CASSEGRIRERIYF.

J is TRBJ1-6 and V is TRBV7-3, with 9 bases that match TRBD1. Germline assignment: CDR1 SGHTA and CDR2 FQGTGA. CDR3 length: 14 residues. V gave up 6 bases and J gave up 6 bases; unmatched junction bases: 3. DNA of the CDR3: TGTGCCAGCAGTCGGACAGGGGCTAATTCACCCCTCCACTTT. It codes for CASSRTGANSPLHF.

V is TRBV5-4 and J is TRBJ2-7; D may be TRBD2 (7 bases). Trimming stripped 2 bases from V and 2 bases from J, with 17 bases between. CDR1 SGHNT and CDR2 YYREEE come from the germline V gene (reference sequence). The CDR3 extends over 16 amino acids. Here the CDR3 DNA reads TGTGCCAGCAGCTTTGTCGGGGGGCCCGCCGCCTACGAGCAGTACTTC. It is translated as CASSFVGGPAAYEQYF.